This is a list of T cell receptor beta chains from one sample in a study of cytomegalovirus exposure and HLA in healthy donors. Measured with immunoSEQ multiplex PCR; TCRdb has only the in-frame clones, and not every one. The table lists roughly 180,000 clones, about 9% of them singletons. Sequencing used PBMCs. These receptors all come from a woman between 25 and 40 years old in good health and CMV-seropositive. Each CDR3 is given with its conserved first and last residue. Fields, in order: D gene, V gene, clone size, J gene, CDR3 protein, CDR3 DNA. A D gene is named only where the DNA matches it firmly. For some rows the clone size is stated as once, few or many, or as a class when expanded; others skip it.

>TRBD2|TRBV7-6|-|TRBJ2-3
CASSPRTSGSTDTQYF
TGTGCCAGCAGCCCAAGGACTAGCGGGAGCACAGATACGCAGTATTTT
>-|TRBV7-9|-|TRBJ1-5
CASSLGGLQPQHF
TGTGCCAGCAGCCTTGGGGGCCTTCAGCCCCAGCATTTT
>-|TRBV5-8|-|TRBJ2-7
CASSLGGGYEQYF
TGTGCCAGCAGCTTGGGAGGGGGATACGAGCAGTACTTC
>-|TRBV23-1|few|TRBJ2-1
CASSQPTSNEQFF
TGCGCCAGCAGTCAACCTACTAGCAATGAGCAGTTCTTC
>-|TRBV2|-|TRBJ2-7
CASSNRESSYEQYF
TGTGCCAGCAGCAACCGGGAGTCTTCCTACGAGCAGTACTTC
>TRBD1|TRBV5-5|few|TRBJ2-5
CASSRDSQETQYF
TGTGCCAGCAGCCGGGACAGTCAAGAGACCCAGTACTTC
>TRBD2|TRBV6-5|-|TRBJ2-7
CASSYSSSGRYEQYF
TGTGCCAGCAGTTACTCGAGTAGCGGGAGATACGAGCAGTACTTC
>-|TRBV5-4|-|TRBJ2-1
CASSPPGNEQFF
TGTGCCAGCAGCCCTCCGGGCAATGAGCAGTTCTTC
>-|TRBV7-3|-|TRBJ2-1
CASSLTRGNEQFF
TGTGCCAGCAGCTTAACGCGTGGCAATGAGCAGTTCTTC
>TRBD2|TRBV2|-|TRBJ2-5
CASSERSSGRKETQYF
TGTGCCAGCAGTGAACGTTCTAGCGGGAGGAAAGAGACCCAGTACTTC
>TRBD2|TRBV10-3|-|TRBJ2-1
CAISPTSGKVYNEQFF
TGTGCCATCAGCCCGACTAGCGGGAAGGTCTACAATGAGCAGTTCTTC
>TRBD1|TRBV30|-|TRBJ1-1
CAWSSRTGGTEAFF
TGTGCCTGGAGTTCCCGGACAGGGGGCACTGAAGCTTTCTTT
>TRBD2|TRBV7-8|-|TRBJ2-7
CASSNGPGTSGSSYEQYF
TGTGCCAGCAGTAACGGCCCAGGGACTAGCGGGAGTTCCTACGAGCAGTACTTC
>-|TRBV5-1|-|TRBJ1-5
CASSLDNTNQPQHF
TGCGCCAGCAGCTTGGACAACACCAATCAGCCCCAGCATTTT
>TRBD1|TRBV29-1|few|TRBJ2-1
CSAGTGTHNEQFF
TGCAGCGCGGGGACAGGGACTCACAATGAGCAGTTCTTC
>-|TRBV4-1|few|TRBJ2-7
CASSHNDQGYEQYF
TGCGCCAGCAGCCACAACGATCAGGGCTACGAGCAGTACTTC
>-|TRBV7-9|few|TRBJ2-5
CASSPPVRVQETQYF
TGTGCCAGCAGCCCACCAGTCCGGGTACAAGAGACCCAGTACTTC
>-|TRBV5-1|-|TRBJ2-3
CASSLYSDTQYF
TGCGCCAGCAGTCTTTACTCAGATACGCAGTATTTT
>TRBD1|TRBV6-5|few|TRBJ1-2
CASRKTGGYGYPF
TGTGCCAGCAGGAAGACAGGGGGGTATGGCTACCCCTTC
>TRBD2|TRBV5-1|-|TRBJ2-3
CASSPLGLAGNTDTQYF
TGCGCCAGCAGCCCATTAGGCCTAGCGGGAAACACAGATACGCAGTATTTT
>-|TRBV5-4|few|TRBJ1-1
CASSLVSGGEAFF
TGTGCCAGCAGCTTGGTATCGGGTGGTGAAGCTTTCTTT
>-|TRBV6-6|-|TRBJ1-2
CASSYRAGDGYTF
TGTGCCAGCAGTTACAGAGCGGGGGATGGCTACACCTTC
>-|TRBV29-1|few|TRBJ1-3
CSVGVSGNTIYF
TGCAGCGTTGGCGTGTCTGGAAACACCATATATTTT
>TRBD2|TRBV7-2|-|TRBJ2-1
CASSLASLAGQFF
TGTGCCAGCAGCTTAGCGAGCCTAGCGGGCCAGTTCTTC
>TRBD2|TRBV7-8|few|TRBJ2-2
CASSQLSGSAYGELFF
TGTGCCAGCAGCCAGCTTAGCGGGAGCGCCTATGGGGAGCTGTTTTTT
>-|TRBV4-2|-|TRBJ2-5
CASSQERWEAEETQYF
TGTGCCAGCAGCCAAGAAAGGTGGGAGGCGGAAGAGACCCAGTACTTC
>-|TRBV7-8|few|TRBJ1-1
CASSSGATGRTEAFF
TGTGCCAGCAGCTCCGGCGCTACAGGGAGAACTGAAGCTTTCTTT
>TRBD2|TRBV5-6|few|TRBJ2-5
CASSLLAGVYETQYF
TGTGCCAGCAGCCTCCTAGCGGGAGTGTACGAGACCCAGTACTTC
>TRBD1|TRBV4-2|few|TRBJ2-3
CASSHPGQGTDTQYF
TGTGCCAGCAGCCACCCGGGACAGGGCACAGATACGCAGTATTTT
>TRBD1|TRBV9|few|TRBJ2-1
CASSVDRGSYNEQFF
TGTGCCAGCAGCGTGGACAGGGGCTCCTACAATGAGCAGTTCTTC
>-|TRBV2|few|TRBJ2-2
CASSDMGGGTGELFF
TGTGCCAGCAGTGATATGGGGGGAGGTACCGGGGAGCTGTTTTTT
>TRBD2|TRBV11-2|-|TRBJ2-3
CASRRLAGGSTDTQYF
TGTGCCAGCAGAAGACTAGCGGGAGGGAGCACAGATACGCAGTATTTT
>TRBD2|TRBV9|few|TRBJ2-5
CASSVDGSGRETQYF
TGTGCCAGCAGCGTAGACGGTAGCGGGAGAGAGACCCAGTACTTC
>TRBD2|TRBV11-2|few|TRBJ2-1
CASRRPGREGNEQFF
TGTGCCAGCAGGCGCCCCGGGCGGGAGGGGAATGAGCAGTTCTTC
>-|TRBV5-6|few|TRBJ2-7
CASRYATVPYEQYF
TGTGCCAGCCGTTATGCGACAGTGCCTTACGAGCAGTACTTC
>TRBD2|TRBV6-4|-|TRBJ2-1
CASPLLRLAGDNEQFF
TGTGCCAGCCCGCTTTTGAGACTAGCGGGAGACAATGAGCAGTTCTTC
>-|TRBV5-8|few|TRBJ2-2
CASSLGRNYAGELFF
TGTGCCAGCAGCTTGGGACGGAACTATGCCGGGGAGCTGTTTTTT
>TRBD2|TRBV4-1|-|TRBJ2-7
CASSQPTSGRYEQYF
TGCGCCAGCAGCCAACCAACTAGCGGGAGGTACGAGCAGTACTTC
>-|TRBV5-1|few|TRBJ2-3
CASSTQGYTQYF
TGCGCCAGCAGCACCCAGGGCTATACGCAGTATTTT
>-|TRBV7-2|few|TRBJ2-1
CASSLMVGAFF
TGTGCCAGCAGCTTAATGGTGGGCGCGTTCTTC
>-|TRBV5-4|few|TRBJ1-1
CASSLTAMNTEAFF
TGTGCCAGCAGCTTGACAGCAATGAACACTGAAGCTTTCTTT
>TRBD2|TRBV11-2|-|TRBJ2-3
CASSFSALGTTFDGNTQYF
TGTGCCAGCAGCTTTTCAGCCCTCGGGACTACCTTCGACGGGAATACGCAGTATTTT
>-|TRBV5-8|few|TRBJ2-3
CASSLVGGGTDTQYF
TGTGCCAGCAGCTTGGTCGGGGGAGGAACAGATACGCAGTATTTT
>TRBD1|TRBV25-1|-|TRBJ1-1
CASSTGANTEAFF
TGTGCCAGCTCAACAGGGGCAAACACTGAAGCTTTCTTT
>TRBD2|TRBV7-9|few|TRBJ2-1
CASSSPQTGTTVAEQFF
TGTGCCAGCAGCTCACCCCAAACCGGGACTACCGTCGCTGAGCAGTTCTTC
>TRBD2|TRBV25-1|-|TRBJ2-1
CASSEYGLAGKDNEQFF
TGTGCCAGCAGTGAATACGGGCTAGCGGGAAAAGACAATGAGCAGTTCTTC
>-|TRBV7-6|-|TRBJ2-7
CASSPRPGTYEQYF
TGTGCCAGCAGCCCCCGCCCAGGGACCTACGAGCAGTACTTC
>-|TRBV7-9|-|TRBJ2-7
CASSLAGGFREQYF
TGTGCCAGCAGCTTAGCGGGGGGATTTCGCGAGCAGTACTTC
>TRBD2|TRBV2|few|TRBJ2-7
CASKRQTSGSYEQYF
TGTGCCAGCAAACGGCAGACTAGCGGGAGCTACGAGCAGTACTTC
>TRBD2|TRBV20-1|few|TRBJ2-5
CSAISGQTQYF
TGCAGTGCTATTAGCGGGCAGACCCAGTACTTC
>-|TRBV5-4|-|TRBJ2-1
CASSLEKRQFF
TGTGCCAGCAGCTTGGAAAAGAGGCAGTTCTTC
>TRBD2|TRBV7-6|-|TRBJ2-1
CASSFGRTPYNEQFF
TGTGCCAGCAGCTTCGGGAGGACTCCCTACAATGAGCAGTTCTTC
>TRBD1|TRBV19|few|TRBJ1-3
CASSSGQGTGNTIYF
TGTGCCAGTAGTAGCGGACAGGGCACTGGAAACACCATATATTTT
>-|TRBV27|few|TRBJ2-7
CASSVVKSYYEQYF
TGTGCCAGCTCGGTCGTCAAGAGTTACTACGAGCAGTACTTC